The 29 T cell receptor beta chains below all came from one sample that was sequenced in a study of tissue T cells after allogeneic stem cell transplantation. The protocol was immunoSEQ multiplex PCR, while the TCRdb copy is restricted to in-frame clones and leaves out a portion. The sample has more than 40,000 clones, approximately 70% seen once. Sequenced sample: sorted cells pooled from one or two spleens. These receptors were collected from a pool of C57BL/6 mice in good health.

A word on this clone: The listed genes are named as in mouse. The read ends 1 residue shy of where the CDR3 ends; the end is completed using the germline J gene. This chain links TRBV13-1 with TRBJ2-5, with 7 bases that match TRBD1. The germline gives CDR1 NSHNY, CDR2 SYGAGN. The CDR3 has 15 amino acids. V trimming: 4 bases; J trimming: 2 bases; junction bases outside the gene matches: 7. CDR3 bases read: TGTGCCAGCAGTCCTCCACAGGGGACCCAAGACACCCAGTAC. The encoded protein is CASSPPQGTQDTQY. The whole CDR3 sequence reads CASSPPQGTQDTQYF.

In the case of this clone: Gene names follow the mouse nomenclature. The observed sequence ends 1 residue before the CDR3 terminus, with the missing tail filled in from the germline J gene. The V and J genes are TRBV3 and TRBJ2-1; the D is unclear. This CDR3 has 12 amino acids. Trimming pared 4 bases from V and 6 bases from J, leaving 7 bases between. From germline, CDR1 is SNHLY and CDR2 FYNGKV (reference sequence). CDR3 DNA (partial): TGTGCCAGCAGCTCTCACAGTGCTGAGCAGTTC. Amino acids: CASSSHSAEQF. The entire CDR3 protein is CASSSHSAEQFF.

To note about this clone: Gene names denote mouse genes. The missing CDR3 end, 1 residue past where the read stops, is filled in from the germline J gene. The chain has TRBV13-2 and TRBJ1-6; 12 positions match TRBD1. TRBJ1-6 is known as an ORF, though its function is uncertain. CDR1 and CDR2 from the germline V gene are NNHNN and SYGAGS (reference sequence). CDR3 length: 15 amino acids. Trimming took 2 bases from V and 8 from J; bases not matched to a gene: 2. The CDR3 bases that were read are TGTGCCAGCGGTGAGGGGACAGGGGGCGATTCGCCCCTCTAC. Translating gives CASGEGTGGDSPLY. The whole CDR3 protein is CASGEGTGGDSPLYF.

As concerns this clone: Mouse germline and gene names are used. The CDR3 is CASSFWTGGNTGQLYF. The covered CDR3 bases are TGTGCCAGCAGTTTTTGGACTGGGGGGAACACCGGGCAGCTCTAC. The V gene is TRBV15, the J gene TRBJ2-2; 11 nucleotides align to TRBD2. The read terminates 1 residue before the CDR3 end, so the remaining end is supplied by the germline J gene. This CDR3 contains 16 residues. Trimming took 3 bases from V and 2 from J; bases not matched to a gene: 2. In germline, CDR1 is SGHND, CDR2 FRSKSL.

Remarks on this clone: The genes and germline here are from mouse. Sequencing ends 1 residue short of the CDR3 end; the germline J gene provides the rest. The gene calls are TRBV2 and TRBJ2-1; perhaps TRBD2 as D (6 bases). Germline V lookup: CDR1 LGHNA, CDR2 YSYQKL. The CDR3 is made up of 15 amino acids. Between the trimmed V and J ends, which lost 0 bases and 3 bases, there was a span of 9 bases. The covered CDR3 bases are TGTGCCAGCAGCCAAGATAGGGACTTCTATGCTGAGCAGTTC. Translated, it gives CASSQDRDFYAEQF. The entire CDR3 is CASSQDRDFYAEQFF.

Points on this clone: The listed genes are named as in mouse. The read finishes 1 residue shy of the CDR3 end, and the germline J gene is used to complete it. The chain links TRBV20 to TRBJ1-1; a weak D match, TRBD1 (6 bases). The CDR3 has 12 residues. With 3 bases removed from V and 4 bases from J, the gap between germline ends came to 9 bases. Per the germline V gene, CDR1 is GFQATS and CDR2 is STVNSAI. CDR3 amino acids: CGASQGSTEVFF. The sequenced part of the CDR3 DNA is TGTGGTGCTAGTCAGGGGAGCACAGAAGTCTTC.

With regard to this clone: Any gene name here is a mouse gene name. The read terminates 1 residue ahead of where the CDR3 ends, so the germline J gene completes it. The rearrangement links TRBV1 to TRBJ1-1; D is undetermined. V was clipped by 0 bases and J by 0 bases, with 8 bases between them. The CDR3 has 15 residues. From germline, CDR1 is NSQYPW and CDR2 LRSPGD (reference sequence). The CDR3: CTCSAEGSANTEVFF. The DNA read from the CDR3 is TGCACCTGCAGTGCAGAGGGCAGTGCAAACACAGAAGTCTTC.

On this clone: Gene names are the mouse ones. The read ends 1 residue before the CDR3 terminus; that terminus is restored from the germline J gene. This chain joins TRBV13-2 and TRBJ1-2; D is ambiguous. CDR1 is NNHNN, CDR2 SYGAGS, per germline (reference sequence). V shed 5 bases and J shed 0 bases, with 11 bases lying between them. The CDR3 consists of 14 residues. The CDR3 DNA, read in part, is TGTGCCAGCGGGGGAGCCTATGCAAACTCCGACTACACC. It is translated as CASGGAYANSDYT. The whole CDR3 protein reads CASGGAYANSDYTF.

This clone has a handful of counts. Each gene name is a mouse one. The missing CDR3 end, 1 residue past where the read stops, is filled in from the germline J gene. The chain carries TRBV1 and TRBJ2-1, with no clear D. Trimming shortened V by 3 bases and J by 7 bases, and 4 bases separated the two germline ends. The germline CDR1 and CDR2 sequences are NSQYPW and LRSPGD (reference sequence). This CDR3 has 11 amino acids. The CDR3 DNA, read in part, is TGCACCTGCAGTGCGGGGGCTGAGCAGTTC. This encodes CTCSAGAEQF. The full CDR3 is CTCSAGAEQFF.

A note on this clone: Gene names and germline match the mouse. The read ends 1 residue early relative to the CDR3; the germline J gene fills the gap. The J gene is TRBJ2-1, the V gene TRBV16, with no clear D. The CDR3 loop spans 11 amino acids. The germline V gene encodes CDR1 SGHSA and CDR2 FRNQAP. The V and J ends lost 5 bases and 8 bases respectively, with 7 bases between them. The CDR3 bases that were read are TGTGCAAGCAGCCTACTTCCTGAGCAGTTC. Protein: CASSLLPEQF. The whole CDR3 protein is CASSLLPEQFF.

Regarding this clone: Here the gene names and germline are mouse. The CDR3 is cut off 1 residue early in the read; its end comes from the germline J gene. This sequence joins TRBV4 and TRBJ1-4; D not certain. Trimming cost V 5 bases and J 1 base, with 5 bases left between them. The V gene's germline CDR1 is LGHDT and CDR2 YNNKQL (reference sequence). This CDR3 has 13 amino acids. The CDR3 protein is CASSASSNERLFF. CDR3 bases read: TGTGCCAGCAGCGCATCTTCCAACGAAAGATTATTT. The full variable domain, its missing parts supplied by reference TRBV4 and TRBJ1-4, is ETAVFQTPNYHVTQVGNEVSFNCKQTLGHDTMYWYKQDSKKLLKIMFSYNNKQLIVNETVPRRFSPQSSDKAHLNLRIKSVEPEDSAVYLCASSASSNERLFFGHGTKLSVL.

With respect to this clone: Gene names denote mouse genes. The DNA ends 1 residue before the CDR3 does, and the rest of the CDR3 is filled in from the germline J gene. J is TRBJ1-5 and V is TRBV1; no reliable D call. In germline, CDR1 is NSQYPW, CDR2 LRSPGD (reference sequence). The CDR3 covers 12 residues. The V end was cut by 1 base, the J end by 9 bases, with 7 bases between. CDR3 DNA (partial): TGCACCTGCAGTGCAGGGGAAGGGGCTCCGCTT. Translation gives CTCSAGEGAPL. The entire CDR3 protein is CTCSAGEGAPLF.

Comment on this clone: Gene names are mouse gene names. The read finishes 1 residue shy of the CDR3 end, and the germline J gene is used to complete it. The V call is TRBV5, the J call TRBJ2-2; the match to TRBD2 covers 8 bases. The length of the CDR3 is 16 residues. Losses at the gene ends were 0 bases for V and 4 bases for J; bases not matched to a gene: 4. Germline CDR1 LGHNA, CDR2 YNLKQL (reference sequence). The CDR3 bases that were read are TGTGCCAGCAGCCAAGAGGGGGGGCGGGGCACCGGGCAGCTCTAC. It codes for CASSQEGGRGTGQLY. The CDR3, in full, reads CASSQEGGRGTGQLYF.

Of note for this clone: Any gene name here is a mouse gene name. The read ends 1 residue before the CDR3 terminus; that terminus is restored from the germline J gene. The rearrangement uses TRBV17 and TRBJ2-7, with TRBD2 matching 10 bases. There are 15 residues in the CDR3. V gave up 6 bases and J gave up 0 bases; unmatched junction bases: 5. From germline, CDR1 is MNHDT and CDR2 YYDKIL. CDR3 DNA, as far as it was read: TGTGCTAGCAGGCGGGGACTGGGGAGCTCCTATGAACAGTAC. Protein: CASRRGLGSSYEQY. The full CDR3 reads CASRRGLGSSYEQYF.

Details on this clone: Germline and genes: mouse. The sequence runs out 1 residue before the end of the CDR3; the remainder is reconstructed from the germline J gene. V gene TRBV19 combines with J gene TRBJ1-3; 7 nucleotides agree with TRBD1. CDR3 length equals 14 residues. Losses at the gene ends were 3 bases for V and 0 bases for J; bases not matched to a gene: 0. CDR1 and CDR2 (germline): FNHDT, SITEND (reference sequence). CDR3 residues: CASSNRGSGNTLYF. CDR3 DNA (partial): TGTGCCAGCAGTAACAGGGGTTCTGGAAATACGCTCTAT.

Details on this clone: Gene and germline names: mouse. Here the CDR3 reads CASGDGLGYEQYF. The covered CDR3 bases are TGTGCCAGCGGTGATGGATTGGGCTATGAACAGTAC. The chain joins TRBV13-2 to TRBJ2-7, with D unclear. The read ends 1 residue before the CDR3 terminus; that terminus is restored from the germline J gene. The germline V gene has CDR1 NNHNN and CDR2 SYGAGS (reference sequence). The V and J ends lost 0 bases and 3 bases respectively, with 7 bases between them. The CDR3 loop spans 13 amino acids.

Comments on this clone: Gene labels here are mouse ones. The read terminates 1 residue before the CDR3 end, so the remaining end is supplied by the germline J gene. The rearrangement links TRBV13-2 to TRBJ2-5; D is unclear. This CDR3 comprises 11 residues. V was cut by 3 bases and J by 2 bases, with 1 base left in between. Germline CDR1 reads NNHNN; CDR2 reads SYGAGS (reference sequence). The covered CDR3 bases are TGTGCCAGCGGTGGCCAAGACACCCAGTAC. Protein product: CASGGQDTQY. The full-length CDR3 reads as CASGGQDTQYF.

Comments on this clone: Germline and genes: mouse. The read is 1 residue too short to cover the CDR3 end, so that end is filled in from the germline J gene. The chain uses TRBV19 and TRBJ1-6; TRBD1 agrees at 9 bases. TRBJ1-6 is classed as an ORF, of uncertain function. Germline CDR1 is FNHDT and CDR2 is SITEND (reference sequence). This CDR3 spans 15 amino acids. Trimming at V came to 4 bases and at J to 7 bases, leaving 6 bases not matched to a gene. CDR3 bases read: TGTGCCAGCAGTCCTGGACAGGGGAGGAATTCGCCCCTCTAC. It specifies CASSPGQGRNSPLY. In full, the CDR3 is CASSPGQGRNSPLYF.

Concerning this clone itself: Germline and genes here are mouse. From the germline J gene comes the end of the CDR3, since the read stops 1 residue before it. The chain has TRBV14 and TRBJ1-1; D unresolved. The ends were cut back, 2 bases at V and 0 bases at J, with 5 bases in the middle. This CDR3 is 13 amino acids long. Germline V gene lookup returns CDR1 SGHDT and CDR2 FRDEAV. Partial CDR3 DNA: TGTGCCAGCAGTTTGGCACCAAACACAGAAGTCTTC. It codes for CASSLAPNTEVF. The full CDR3 sequence reads CASSLAPNTEVFF.

Of note for this clone: Genes and germline come from the mouse. Sequencing ends 1 residue short of the CDR3 end; the germline J gene provides the rest. The chain couples TRBV31 to TRBJ2-7; D is ambiguous. V lost 0 bases and J lost 2, with 11 bases in between. Germline-derived CDR1 and CDR2 are GKSSPN and SITVG. The CDR3 spans 14 residues. CDR3: CAWSLFDTPYEQYF. The CDR3 bases that were read are TGTGCCTGGAGTCTATTCGACACCCCCTATGAACAGTAC. Full variable domain (outside the CDR3, taken from reference TRBV31 and TRBJ2-7): AQTIHQWPVAEIKAVGSPLSLGCTIKGKSSPNLYWYWQATGGTLQQLFYSITVGQVESVVQLNLSASRPKDDQFILSTEKLLLSHSGFYLCAWSLFDTPYEQYFGPGTRLTVL.

Concerning this clone: These gene names are mouse names. The CDR3 end falls 1 residue outside the read, so it is completed with the germline J gene. This chain uses TRBV13-3 with TRBJ1-1; perhaps TRBD1 as D (5 bases). V was shortened by 2 bases and J by 4 bases, with 12 bases between the two germline ends. This CDR3 is 14 amino acids long. Germline assignment: CDR1 NNHDY and CDR2 SYVADS. Incomplete CDR3 DNA: TGTGCCAGCAGTGAGGGGGGAGGGAGCACAGAAGTCTTC. It translates to CASSEGGGSTEVF. The whole CDR3 protein is CASSEGGGSTEVFF.

A note on this clone: All gene names here are mouse names. Coverage ceases 1 residue before the CDR3 finishes, and the germline J gene fills in the end. The chain employs TRBV14 and TRBJ1-5, with D unclear. V gave up 1 base and J gave up 3 bases, with 2 bases separating them. CDR1 and CDR2 from the germline V gene are SGHDT and FRDEAV. The CDR3 length is 12 residues. The CDR3 reads CASSFANQAPLF. The sequenced CDR3 bases are TGTGCCAGCAGTTTCGCCAACCAGGCTCCGCTT.

Remarks on this clone: Germline and genes here are mouse. The observed sequence ends 1 residue before the CDR3 terminus, with the missing tail filled in from the germline J gene. The chain employs TRBV16 and TRBJ1-1; D remains ambiguous. Germline-derived CDR1 and CDR2 are SGHSA and FRNQAP. V was trimmed by 0 bases and J by 1 base, leaving 3 bases between them. The CDR3 has 13 amino acids. CDR3 residues: CASSLERNTEVFF. The CDR3 DNA, read in part, is TGTGCAAGCAGCTTAGAGAGGAACACAGAAGTCTTC.

As to this clone: Germline and genes: mouse. The missing CDR3 end, 1 residue past where the read stops, is filled in from the germline J gene. The chain employs TRBV13-3 and TRBJ1-4; no reliable D call. The length of the CDR3 is 15 residues. Trimming pared 1 base from V and 0 bases from J, leaving 7 bases between. From germline, CDR1 is NNHDY and CDR2 SYVADS. The CDR3 sequence: CASSDRYFSNERLFF. Partial CDR3 DNA: TGTGCCAGCAGTGATCGGTATTTTTCCAACGAAAGATTATTT.

Note on this clone: Gene names and germline match the mouse. Coverage ceases 1 residue before the CDR3 finishes, and the germline J gene fills in the end. This rearrangement joins TRBV20 to TRBJ1-4; no clear D gene. The CDR3 extends over 13 amino acids. CDR1 and CDR2 (germline): GFQATS, STVNSAI. V was trimmed by 5 bases and J by 1 base, leaving 8 bases between them. CDR3 bases read: TGTGGTGCTCAGACAAATTCCAACGAAAGATTATTT. Amino acid sequence: CGAQTNSNERLF. The entire CDR3 protein reads CGAQTNSNERLFF.

With regard to this clone: Gene names and germline refer to mouse. The CDR3 sequence is CTCSARDSSQNTLYF. The DNA read from the CDR3 is TGCACCTGCAGTGCGCGGGACAGTAGTCAAAACACCTTGTAC. The chain employs TRBV1 and TRBJ2-4; 7 bases line up with TRBD1. Coverage ceases 1 residue before the CDR3 finishes, and the germline J gene fills in the end. CDR1 NSQYPW and CDR2 LRSPGD come from the germline V gene (reference sequence). This CDR3 is built from 15 residues. Losses at the gene ends were 3 bases for V and 0 bases for J; bases not matched to a gene: 3.

In the case of this clone: Gene names are the mouse ones. The read comes to an end 1 residue before the CDR3 does, leaving the germline J gene to fill in the end. The V gene is TRBV23, the J gene TRBJ2-1; the table's D call of TRBD2 was not tested on the DNA. The CDR3 consists of 14 residues. Germline CDR1 reads KGHTA; CDR2 reads FQNQQP. The CDR3 loop is CSSSGGLGYAEQFF. Partial CDR3 DNA: TGCTCCAGCAGTGGGGGACTGGGGTATGCTGAGCAGTTC.

Points on this clone: The genes and germline here are from mouse. From the germline J gene comes the end of the CDR3, since the read stops 1 residue before it. The J gene is TRBJ1-4, the V gene TRBV5; 9 bases align to TRBD1. Losses at the gene ends were 3 bases for V and 0 bases for J; bases not matched to a gene: 2. This CDR3 has 16 residues. The germline V gene has CDR1 LGHNA and CDR2 YNLKQL (reference sequence). CDR3: CASSQTGGISNERLFF. Incomplete CDR3 DNA: TGTGCCAGCAGCCAGACAGGGGGAATTTCCAACGAAAGATTATTT.

A remark on this clone: Gene names are the mouse ones. The observed sequence ends 1 residue before the CDR3 terminus, with the missing tail filled in from the germline J gene. The chain has TRBV16 and TRBJ1-2; D is uncertain. Germline V CDR1 and CDR2: SGHSA, FRNQAP. Trimming took 0 bases from V and 1 from J, leaving 6 bases between them. This CDR3 spans 14 amino acids. The CDR3 region is CASSLDRVNSDYTF. The covered CDR3 bases are TGTGCAAGCAGCTTAGATAGGGTAAACTCCGACTACACC. Full variable domain (rest looked up from reference TRBV16 and TRBJ1-2): NAGVIQTPRHKVTGKGQEATLWCEPISGHSAVFWYRQTIVQGLEFLTYFRNQAPIDDSGMPKERFSAQMPNQSHSTLKIQSTQPQDSAVYLCASSLDRVNSDYTFGSGTRLLVI.